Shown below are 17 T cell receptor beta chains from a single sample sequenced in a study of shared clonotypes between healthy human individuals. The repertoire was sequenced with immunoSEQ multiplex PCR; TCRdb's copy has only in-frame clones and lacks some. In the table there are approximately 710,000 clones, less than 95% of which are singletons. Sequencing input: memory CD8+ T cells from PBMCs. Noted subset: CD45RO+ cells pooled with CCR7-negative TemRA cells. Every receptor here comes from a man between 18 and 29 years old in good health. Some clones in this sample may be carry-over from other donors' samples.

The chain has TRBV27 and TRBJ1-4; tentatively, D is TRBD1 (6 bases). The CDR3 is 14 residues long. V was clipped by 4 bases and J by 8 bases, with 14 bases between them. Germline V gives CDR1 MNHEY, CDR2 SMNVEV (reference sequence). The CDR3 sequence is CASSSGAGREKLFF. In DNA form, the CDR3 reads TGTGCCAGCAGTTCGGGGGCAGGGAGAGAAAAACTGTTTTTT.

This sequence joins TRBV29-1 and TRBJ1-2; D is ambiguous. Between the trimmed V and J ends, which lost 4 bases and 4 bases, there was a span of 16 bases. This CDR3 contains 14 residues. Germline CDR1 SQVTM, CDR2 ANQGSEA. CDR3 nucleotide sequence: TGCAGCGTTGTAGGCCCGACTAATTCCTATGGCTACACCTTC. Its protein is CSVVGPTNSYGYTF.

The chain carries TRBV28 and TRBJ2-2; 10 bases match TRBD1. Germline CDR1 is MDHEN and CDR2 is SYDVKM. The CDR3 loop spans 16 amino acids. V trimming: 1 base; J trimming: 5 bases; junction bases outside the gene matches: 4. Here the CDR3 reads CASSLFGQGGTGELFF. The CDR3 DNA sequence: TGTGCCAGCAGTTTATTTGGACAGGGGGGAACCGGGGAGCTGTTTTTT.

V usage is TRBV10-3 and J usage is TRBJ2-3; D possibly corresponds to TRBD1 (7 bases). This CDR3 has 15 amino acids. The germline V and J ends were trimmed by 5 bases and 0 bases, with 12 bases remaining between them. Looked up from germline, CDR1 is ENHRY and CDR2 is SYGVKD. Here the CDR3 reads CAISQGGPSTDTQYF. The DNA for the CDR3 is TGTGCCATCAGTCAGGGGGGACCAAGCACAGATACGCAGTATTTT.

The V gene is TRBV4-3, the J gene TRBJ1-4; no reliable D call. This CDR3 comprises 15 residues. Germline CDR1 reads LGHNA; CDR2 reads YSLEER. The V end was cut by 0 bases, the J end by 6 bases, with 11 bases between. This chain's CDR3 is CASSQERFRDEKLFF. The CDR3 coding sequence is TGCGCCAGCAGCCAAGAGAGGTTTCGGGATGAAAAACTGTTTTTT.

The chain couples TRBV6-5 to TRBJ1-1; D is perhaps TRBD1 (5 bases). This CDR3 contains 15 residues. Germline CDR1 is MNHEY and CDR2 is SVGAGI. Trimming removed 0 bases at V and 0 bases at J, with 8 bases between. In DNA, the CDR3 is TGTGCCAGCAGTTACTCCCAGGGCCTGAACACTGAAGCTTTCTTT. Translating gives CASSYSQGLNTEAFF.

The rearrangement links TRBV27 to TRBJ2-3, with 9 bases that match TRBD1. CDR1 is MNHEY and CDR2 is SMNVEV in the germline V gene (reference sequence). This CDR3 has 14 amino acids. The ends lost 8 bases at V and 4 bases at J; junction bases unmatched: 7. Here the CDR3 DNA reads TGTGCCAGCGGCTGGACAGGGGAGGCAGATACGCAGTATTTT. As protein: CASGWTGEADTQYF.

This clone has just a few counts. CDR3 in amino acids: CASAKQGWSGELFF. In DNA, the CDR3 is TGTGCCAGCGCTAAACAGGGGTGGAGTGGGGAGCTGTTTTTT. The chain carries TRBV6-1 and TRBJ2-2, with 7 bases matching TRBD1. Germline values: CDR1 MNHNS, CDR2 SASEGT. J was trimmed by 8 bases and V by 8 bases; bases with no gene match: 11. The CDR3 covers 14 residues.

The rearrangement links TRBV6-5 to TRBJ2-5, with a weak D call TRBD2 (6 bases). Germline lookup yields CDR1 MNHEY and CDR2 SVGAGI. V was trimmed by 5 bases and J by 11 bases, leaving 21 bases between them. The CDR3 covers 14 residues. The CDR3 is CASSPGGPSDRQYF. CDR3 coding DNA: TGTGCCAGCAGTCCCGGGGGACCGTCGGATCGGCAGTACTTC.

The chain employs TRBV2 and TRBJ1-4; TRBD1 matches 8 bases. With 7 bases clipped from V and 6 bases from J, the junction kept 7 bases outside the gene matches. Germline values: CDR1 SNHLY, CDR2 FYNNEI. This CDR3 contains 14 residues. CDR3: CASTGQGGDEKLFF. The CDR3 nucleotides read TGTGCCAGCACCGGACAGGGTGGGGATGAAAAACTGTTTTTT.

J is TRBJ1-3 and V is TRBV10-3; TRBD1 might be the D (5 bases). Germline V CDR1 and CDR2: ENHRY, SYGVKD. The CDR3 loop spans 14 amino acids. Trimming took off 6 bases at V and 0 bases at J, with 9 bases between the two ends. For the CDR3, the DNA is TGTGCCATCAGGGCAGGGAGCTCTGGAAACACCATATATTTT. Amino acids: CAIRAGSSGNTIYF.

The CDR3 bases are TGTGCCAGCAGCCAAGATTCTGAGGGGGCGGGGGAGACCCAGTACTTC. This sequence encodes CASSQDSEGAGETQYF. The chain uses TRBV4-2 and TRBJ2-5, with a weak D call TRBD1 (7 bases). The V end was cut by 0 bases, the J end by 5 bases, with 16 bases between. Germline assignment: CDR1 LGHNA and CDR2 YNFKEQ. The CDR3 contains 16 residues.

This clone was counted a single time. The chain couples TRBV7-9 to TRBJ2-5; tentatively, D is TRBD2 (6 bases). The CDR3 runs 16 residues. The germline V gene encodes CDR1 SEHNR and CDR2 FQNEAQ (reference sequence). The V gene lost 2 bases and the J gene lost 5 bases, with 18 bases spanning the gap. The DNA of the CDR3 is TGTGCCAGCAGCTTACCCAGGGAGGACCGCACGGAGACCCAGTACTTC. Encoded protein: CASSLPREDRTETQYF.

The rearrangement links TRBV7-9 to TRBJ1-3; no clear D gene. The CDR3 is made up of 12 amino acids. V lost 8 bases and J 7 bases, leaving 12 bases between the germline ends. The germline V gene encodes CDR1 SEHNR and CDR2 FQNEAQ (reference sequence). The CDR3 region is CASLGPANTIYF. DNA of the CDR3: TGTGCCAGCCTCGGGCCCGCGAACACCATATATTTT.

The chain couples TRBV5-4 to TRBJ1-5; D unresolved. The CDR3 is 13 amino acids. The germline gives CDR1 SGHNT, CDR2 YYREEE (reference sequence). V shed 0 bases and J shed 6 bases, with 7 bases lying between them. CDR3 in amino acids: CASSLDSSQPQHF. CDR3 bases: TGTGCCAGCAGCTTGGATAGTAGTCAGCCCCAGCATTTT.

The CDR3 loop reads CASSVAVVADEQFF. Here the CDR3 DNA reads TGTGCCAGCAGCGTAGCGGTCGTGGCGGATGAGCAGTTCTTC. The chain has TRBV9 and TRBJ2-1, with D hard to call. CDR3 size: 14 residues. The germline V gene encodes CDR1 SGDLS and CDR2 YYNGEE. V was cut by 0 bases and J by 8 bases, with 12 bases left in between.

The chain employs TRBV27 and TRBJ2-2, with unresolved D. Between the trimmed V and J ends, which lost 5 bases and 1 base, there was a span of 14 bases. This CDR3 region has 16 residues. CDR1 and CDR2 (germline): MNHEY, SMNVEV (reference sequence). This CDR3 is CASSPHPERNTGELFF. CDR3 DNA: TGTGCCAGCAGTCCCCACCCGGAGCGGAACACCGGGGAGCTGTTTTTT.